This T cell receptor beta chain originates from a study of molecular identifiers for immune sequencing clone quantification (dated by TCRdb to 2016 to 2019). About the study as a whole: For a replicate experiment, RNA from approximately 20,000 or 100,000 naive CD8 T cells was divided into five aliquots, of which four were sequenced. This methods study benchmarked molecular-identifier clustering-based TCR repertoire sequencing (MIDCIRS) and TCR RNA copy counting, using CD8 T cells to do so.

The research as a whole found: The naive libraries included spiked-in Jurkat TCR RNA (roughly nine copies' worth), and this RNA is not part of the donor repertoire. Modeling estimated 2.5 to 3.5 recovered TCR RNA copies per cell, compared with about ten by digital PCR, which implies approximately 30% capture efficiency. In CMV-specific effector cells, clones with more than 20 RNA copies accounted for over 97% of molecules, whereas in naive cells such clones accounted for under 1%. Without barcode sub-clustering, chimeric consensus sequences inflated TCR diversity; chimeras reached as high as 47%. The sizes of highly expanded clones could end up underestimated when identical TCR molecules share a barcode. Even against a background of some 920,000 naive CD8 T cells, spiked-in Jurkat TCR RNA amounting to a single cell's worth was reported to be detectable.

The method behind the library was PCR. These reads were obtained on a NextSeq 500. Bulk TCR libraries were made following a previously described method, with the TCR primers given in Table S5. Purification of total RNA was performed with the Qiagen AllPrep DNA/RNA kit. Before analysis, reads from multiple sequencing runs of the same library were pooled. Per the original workflow: Reads were retained only if their TCR constant sequence matched exactly, and those retained reads were trimmed to 150 nt and grouped according to their 12-nt molecular barcodes. Within each barcode group, reads were sub-clustered at a 15% Levenshtein threshold, and quality-weighted consensus sequences were built per RNA molecule. Non-functional sequences were excluded, and lower-count sequences lying one edit away from another sequence were also excluded. Based on a fit of two negative binomial distributions, barcode sub-clusters having less than 20% of the maximum read count were discarded. TCRdb reworked the public reads: Q25 trimming with fastp, MiXCR clone assembly, productive beta chains retained. CDR3 protein duplicates are merged, each entry listing the most common genes and DNA. The V and J calls here are based on TCRdb, not the publication. The table for this sample lists hundreds of thousands of distinct CDR3 sequences; under 25% of them were counted only once. About 0.73% of the sample is taken by the ten largest.

After removal of 0 bases from V and 5 bases from J, the junction retains 6 bases not matched to a gene. CDR1 GTSNPN and CDR2 SVGIG were looked up in the germline V gene (reference sequence). Counted from cysteine to phenylalanine, this CDR3 has 15 amino acids. Of the read, only the CDR3 DNA is kept; its 45 bases are in frame from base 1. Regarding this clonotype: Its antigen is not yet known. Within one base of it there is no much larger clone, and no base qualities were kept.

Libraries of naive CD8 T cells were built from anywhere between about 17,000 and 1,000,000 sorted cells, with 10%, 30% or 50% of the purified RNA used. On a BD FACSAria II, naive CD8 T cells were FACS-sorted as CD8+CD4-CCR7+CD45RA+ and collected into RLT Plus buffer. To test detection sensitivity, Jurkat RNA equal to around 11 TCR copies was added to samples of about 17,000-1,100,000 naive CD8 T cells. CD8 T cells were enriched with RosetteSep CD8+ T Cell Enrichment Cocktail and Ficoll-Paque, followed by ACK red cell lysis. Sequenced input: naive CD8+ T cells from blood, with Jurkat cell RNA spiked in. Sample cell subset or site, as interpreted from the label and publication: FACS-sorted CD8+CD4-CCR7+CD45RA+ naive T cells. The receptor's source is a human donor in good health. Some libraries in this study had Jurkat cell RNA spiked in. This receptor chain uses TRBV30 and TRBJ1-4; the central 7 bases match TRBD1. The bases are TGTGCCTGGAGTGTACTGTTGGACAGGAATGAAAAACTGTTTTTT. Translated, it reads CAWSVLLDRNEKLFF.